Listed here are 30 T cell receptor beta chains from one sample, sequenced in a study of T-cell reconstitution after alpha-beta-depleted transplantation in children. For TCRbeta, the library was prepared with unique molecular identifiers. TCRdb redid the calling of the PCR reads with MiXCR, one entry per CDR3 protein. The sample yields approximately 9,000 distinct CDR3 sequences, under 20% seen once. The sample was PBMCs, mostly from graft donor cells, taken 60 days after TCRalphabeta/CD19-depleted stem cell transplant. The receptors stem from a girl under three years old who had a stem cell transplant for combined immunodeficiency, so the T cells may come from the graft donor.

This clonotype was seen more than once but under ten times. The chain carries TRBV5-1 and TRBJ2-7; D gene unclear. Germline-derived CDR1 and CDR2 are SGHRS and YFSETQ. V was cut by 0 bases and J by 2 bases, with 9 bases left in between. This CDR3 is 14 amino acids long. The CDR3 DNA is TGCGCCAGCAGCTTGGGCGGAGAAACCTACGAGCAGTACTTC. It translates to CASSLGGETYEQYF.

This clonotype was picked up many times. The CDR3 DNA sequence: TGCAGTGCTCTCTTACGGGAGGGCTACAATGAGCAGTTCTTC. Its translation: CSALLREGYNEQFF. The chain joins TRBV20-1 to TRBJ2-1, with 8 bases lining up with TRBD2. This CDR3 is 14 amino acids long. Germline values: CDR1 DFQATT, CDR2 SNEGSKA (reference sequence). J gave up 3 bases and V 5 bases, and 6 bases lay outside the gene matches.

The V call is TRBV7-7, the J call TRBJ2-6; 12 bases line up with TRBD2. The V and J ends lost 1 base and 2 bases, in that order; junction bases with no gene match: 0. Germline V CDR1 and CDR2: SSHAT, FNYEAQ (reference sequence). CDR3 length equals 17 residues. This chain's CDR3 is CASSLGTSGAGANVLTF. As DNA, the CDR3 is TGTGCCAGCAGCTTAGGGACTAGCGGGGCTGGGGCCAACGTCCTGACTTTC.

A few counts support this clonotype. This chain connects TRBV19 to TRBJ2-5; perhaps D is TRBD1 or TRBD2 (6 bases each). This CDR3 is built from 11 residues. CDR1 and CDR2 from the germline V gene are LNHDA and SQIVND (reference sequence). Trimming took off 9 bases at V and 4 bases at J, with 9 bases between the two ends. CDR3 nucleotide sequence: TGTGCCAGAAAGGGGGGAGAGACCCAGTACTTC. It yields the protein CARKGGETQYF.

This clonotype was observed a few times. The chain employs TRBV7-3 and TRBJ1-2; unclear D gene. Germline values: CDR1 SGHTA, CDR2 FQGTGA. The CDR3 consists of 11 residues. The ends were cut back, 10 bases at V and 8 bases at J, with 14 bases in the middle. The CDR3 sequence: CANSLVRGYTF. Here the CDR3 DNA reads TGTGCCAACTCGTTGGTACGCGGCTACACCTTC.

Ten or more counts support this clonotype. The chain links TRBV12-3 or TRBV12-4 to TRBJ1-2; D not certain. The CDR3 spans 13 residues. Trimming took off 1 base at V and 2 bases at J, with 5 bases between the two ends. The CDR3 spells CASSLGQNYGYTF. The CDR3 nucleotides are TGTGCCAGCAGTTTAGGGCAGAACTATGGCTACACCTTC.

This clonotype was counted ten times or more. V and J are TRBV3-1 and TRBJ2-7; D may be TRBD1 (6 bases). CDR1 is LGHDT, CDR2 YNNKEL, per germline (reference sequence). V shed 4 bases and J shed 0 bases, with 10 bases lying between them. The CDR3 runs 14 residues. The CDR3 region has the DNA TGTGCCAGCAGCCTAGACAGGTTCTCCTACGAGCAGTACTTC. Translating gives CASSLDRFSYEQYF.

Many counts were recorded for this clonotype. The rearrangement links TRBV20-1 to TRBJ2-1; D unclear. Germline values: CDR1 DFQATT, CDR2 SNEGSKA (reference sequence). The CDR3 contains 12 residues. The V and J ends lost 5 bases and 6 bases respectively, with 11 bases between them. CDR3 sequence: CSAGLDLNEQFF. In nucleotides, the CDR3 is TGCAGTGCTGGGTTGGACCTCAATGAGCAGTTCTTC.

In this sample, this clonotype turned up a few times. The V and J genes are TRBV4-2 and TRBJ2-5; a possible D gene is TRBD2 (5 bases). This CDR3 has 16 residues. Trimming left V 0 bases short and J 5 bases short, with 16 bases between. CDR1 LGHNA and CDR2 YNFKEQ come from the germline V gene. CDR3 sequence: CASSQDQPRSGETQYF. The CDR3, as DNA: TGTGCCAGCAGCCAAGATCAGCCCAGATCGGGGGAGACCCAGTACTTC.

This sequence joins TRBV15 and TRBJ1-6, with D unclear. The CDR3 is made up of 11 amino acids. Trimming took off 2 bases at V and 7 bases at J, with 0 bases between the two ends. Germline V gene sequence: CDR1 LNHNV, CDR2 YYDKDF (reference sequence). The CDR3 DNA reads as TGTGCCACCAGCAGAAATTCACCCCTCCACTTT. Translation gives CATSRNSPLHF.

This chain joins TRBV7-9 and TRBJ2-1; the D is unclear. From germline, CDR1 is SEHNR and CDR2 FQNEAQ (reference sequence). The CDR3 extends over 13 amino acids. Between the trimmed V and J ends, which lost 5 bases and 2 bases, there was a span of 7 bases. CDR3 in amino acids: CASSLQTYNEQFF. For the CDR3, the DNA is TGTGCCAGCAGCCTCCAAACCTACAATGAGCAGTTCTTC.

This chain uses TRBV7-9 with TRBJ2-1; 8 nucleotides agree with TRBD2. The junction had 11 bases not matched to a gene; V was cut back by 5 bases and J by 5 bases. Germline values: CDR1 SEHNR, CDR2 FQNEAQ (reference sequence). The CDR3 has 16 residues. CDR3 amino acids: CASSPSTRGGHNEQFF. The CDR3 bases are TGTGCCAGCAGCCCCTCAACTCGGGGGGGGCACAATGAGCAGTTCTTC.

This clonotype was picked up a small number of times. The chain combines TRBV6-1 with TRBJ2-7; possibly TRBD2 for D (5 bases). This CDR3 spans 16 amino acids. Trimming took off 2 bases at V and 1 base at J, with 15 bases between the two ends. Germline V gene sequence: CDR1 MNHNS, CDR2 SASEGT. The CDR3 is CASSEKVGAGSYEQYF. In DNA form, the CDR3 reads TGTGCCAGCAGTGAAAAGGTGGGAGCAGGTTCCTACGAGCAGTACTTC.

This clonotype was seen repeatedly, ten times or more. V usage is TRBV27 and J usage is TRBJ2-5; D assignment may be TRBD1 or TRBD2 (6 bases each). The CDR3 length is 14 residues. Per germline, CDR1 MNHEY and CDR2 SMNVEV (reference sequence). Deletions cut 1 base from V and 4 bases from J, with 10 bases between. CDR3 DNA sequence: TGTGCCAGCAGTTTATGGGGGGACACAGAGACCCAGTACTTC. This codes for CASSLWGDTETQYF.

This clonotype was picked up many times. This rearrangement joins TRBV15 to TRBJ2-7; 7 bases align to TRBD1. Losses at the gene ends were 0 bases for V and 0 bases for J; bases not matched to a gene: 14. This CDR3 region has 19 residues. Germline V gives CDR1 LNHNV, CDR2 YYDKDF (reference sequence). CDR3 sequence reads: CATSRDIATTGTFSYEQYF. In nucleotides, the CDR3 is TGTGCCACCAGCAGAGATATCGCCACGACAGGGACCTTCTCCTACGAGCAGTACTTC.

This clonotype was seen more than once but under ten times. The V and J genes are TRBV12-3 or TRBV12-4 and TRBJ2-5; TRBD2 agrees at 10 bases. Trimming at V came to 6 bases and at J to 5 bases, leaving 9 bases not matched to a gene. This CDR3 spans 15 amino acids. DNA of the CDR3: TGTGCCAGCAGACCATACCTAGCGGGGGAGGAGACCCAGTACTTC. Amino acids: CASRPYLAGEETQYF.

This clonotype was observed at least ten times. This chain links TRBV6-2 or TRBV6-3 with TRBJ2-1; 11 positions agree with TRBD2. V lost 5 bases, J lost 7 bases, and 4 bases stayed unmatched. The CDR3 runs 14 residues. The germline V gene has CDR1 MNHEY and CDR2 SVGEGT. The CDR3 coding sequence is TGTGCCAGCAGTCGGACTAGCGGGCCGAATGAGCAGTTCTTC. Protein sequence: CASSRTSGPNEQFF.

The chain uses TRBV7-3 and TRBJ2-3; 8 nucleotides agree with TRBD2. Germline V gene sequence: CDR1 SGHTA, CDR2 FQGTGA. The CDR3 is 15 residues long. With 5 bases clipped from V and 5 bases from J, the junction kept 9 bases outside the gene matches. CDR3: CASSIYGTRGDTQYF. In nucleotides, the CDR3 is TGTGCCAGCAGCATTTATGGGACTAGAGGAGATACGCAGTATTTT.

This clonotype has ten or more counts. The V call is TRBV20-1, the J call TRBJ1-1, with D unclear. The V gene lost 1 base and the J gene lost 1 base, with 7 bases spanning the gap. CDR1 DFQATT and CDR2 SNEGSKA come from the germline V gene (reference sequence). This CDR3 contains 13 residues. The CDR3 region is CSARVSGNTEAFF. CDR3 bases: TGCAGTGCTAGAGTATCGGGGAACACTGAAGCTTTCTTT.

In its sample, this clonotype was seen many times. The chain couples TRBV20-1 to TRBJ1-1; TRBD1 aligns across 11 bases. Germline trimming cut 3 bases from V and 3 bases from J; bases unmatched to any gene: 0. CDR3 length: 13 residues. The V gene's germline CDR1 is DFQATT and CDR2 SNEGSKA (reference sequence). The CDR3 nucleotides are TGCAGTGCTAGGGGACAGGGGGACACTGAAGCTTTCTTT. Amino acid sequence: CSARGQGDTEAFF.

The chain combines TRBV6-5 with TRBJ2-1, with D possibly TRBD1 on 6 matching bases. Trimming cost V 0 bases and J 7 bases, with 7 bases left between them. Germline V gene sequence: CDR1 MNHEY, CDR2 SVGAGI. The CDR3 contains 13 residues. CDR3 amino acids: CASSYSRGNEQFF. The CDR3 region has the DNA TGTGCCAGCAGTTACTCGAGGGGGAATGAGCAGTTCTTC.

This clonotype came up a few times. This CDR3 reads CASSQGTGSPYGYTF. CDR3 sequence (DNA): TGTGCCAGCAGCCAAGGGACAGGGTCGCCCTATGGCTACACCTTC. The rearrangement links TRBV4-2 to TRBJ1-2; 8 positions match TRBD1. The germline gives CDR1 LGHNA, CDR2 YNFKEQ. V lost 1 base and J lost 4; bases outside the gene matches: 5. The CDR3 extends over 15 amino acids.

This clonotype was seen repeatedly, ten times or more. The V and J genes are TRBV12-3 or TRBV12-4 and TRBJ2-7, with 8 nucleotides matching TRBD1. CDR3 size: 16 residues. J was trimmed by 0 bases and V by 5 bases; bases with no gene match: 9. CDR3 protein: CASSLPWTGSSYEQYF. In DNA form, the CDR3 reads TGTGCCAGCAGTCTCCCTTGGACAGGGAGCTCCTACGAGCAGTACTTC.

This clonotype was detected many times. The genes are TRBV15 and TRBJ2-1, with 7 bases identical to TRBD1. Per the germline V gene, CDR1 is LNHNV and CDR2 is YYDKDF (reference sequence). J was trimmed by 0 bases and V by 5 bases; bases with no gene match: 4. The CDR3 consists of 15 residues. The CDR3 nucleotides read TGTGCCACCAGCTTCCGGGACAGCTCCTACAATGAGCAGTTCTTC. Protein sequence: CATSFRDSSYNEQFF.

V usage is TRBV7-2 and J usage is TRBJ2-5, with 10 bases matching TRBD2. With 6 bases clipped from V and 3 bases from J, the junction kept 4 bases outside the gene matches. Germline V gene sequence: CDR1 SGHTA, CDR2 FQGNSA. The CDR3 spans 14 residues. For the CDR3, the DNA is TGTGCCAGCAGACCGGGACTAGCGAAAGAGACCCAGTACTTC. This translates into CASRPGLAKETQYF.

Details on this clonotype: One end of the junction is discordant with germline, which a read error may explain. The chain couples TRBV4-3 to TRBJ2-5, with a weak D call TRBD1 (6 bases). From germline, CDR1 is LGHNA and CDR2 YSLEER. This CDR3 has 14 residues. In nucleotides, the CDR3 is TGCGCCAGCAGCCAAGACTGGGGGCTGGAGATCCAGTACTTC. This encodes CASSQDWGLEIQYF.

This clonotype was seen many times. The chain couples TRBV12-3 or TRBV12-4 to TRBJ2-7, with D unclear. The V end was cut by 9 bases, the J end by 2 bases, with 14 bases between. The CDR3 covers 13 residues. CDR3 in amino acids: CARPRRKTYEQYF. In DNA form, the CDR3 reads TGTGCCAGACCTCGACGGAAAACCTACGAGCAGTACTTC.

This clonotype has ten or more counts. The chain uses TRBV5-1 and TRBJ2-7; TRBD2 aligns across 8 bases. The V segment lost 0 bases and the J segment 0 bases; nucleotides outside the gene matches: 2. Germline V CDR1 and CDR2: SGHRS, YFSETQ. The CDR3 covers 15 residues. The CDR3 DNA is TGCGCCAGCAGCTTGGGGACTAGCCTCTCCTACGAGCAGTACTTC. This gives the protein CASSLGTSLSYEQYF.

In DNA, the CDR3 is TGTGCCAGCAGCAGGACAGGGGAGACCCAGTACTTC. Protein product: CASSRTGETQYF. The chain employs TRBV7-2 and TRBJ2-5, with 8 bases fitting TRBD1. This CDR3 comprises 12 residues. V trimming: 5 bases; J trimming: 5 bases; junction bases outside the gene matches: 1. Germline V gives CDR1 SGHTA, CDR2 FQGNSA.

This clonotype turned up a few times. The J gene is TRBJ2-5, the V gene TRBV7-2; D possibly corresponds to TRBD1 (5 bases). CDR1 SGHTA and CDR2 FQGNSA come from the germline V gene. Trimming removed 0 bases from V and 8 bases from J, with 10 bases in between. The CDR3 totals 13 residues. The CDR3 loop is CASSLAQVSTQYF. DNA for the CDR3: TGTGCCAGCAGCTTAGCACAGGTATCAACCCAGTACTTC. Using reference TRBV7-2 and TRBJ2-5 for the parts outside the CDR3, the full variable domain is GAGVSQSPSNKVTEKGKDVELRCDPISGHTALYWYRQSLGQGLEFLIYFQGNSAPDKSGLPSDRFSAERTGGSVSTLTIQRTQQEDSAVYLCASSLAQVSTQYFGPGTRLLVL.